The rows below give T cell receptor beta chains drawn from one sample of a study of human T cells and chemical hapten exposure. Each CDR3 protein is one row after TCRdb ran MiXCR on the RACE reads. The data hold hundreds of thousands of distinct CDR3 sequences, with under 6.5% observed a single time. The sequences come from whole blood, collected in connection with sensitization to the hapten diphenylcyclopropenone (DPC). The receptors derive from a woman aged 18 to 35 with alopecia areata. Some clones in this sample may be carry-over from other donors' samples. Both conserved end residues are part of each CDR3. A D gene is named only where the DNA matches it firmly. Size tells how often a clone was seen (once, few, many) or the class of an expanded clone, and some rows leave it out.

abundance: few
v_gene: TRBV12-3/TRBV12-4
j_gene: TRBJ2-1
d_gene: -
CDR3nt: TGTGCCAGCAGTTTGCAGAATGAGCAGTTCTTC
CDR3aa: CASSLQNEQFF

abundance: -
v_gene: TRBV9
j_gene: TRBJ1-4
d_gene: -
CDR3nt: TGTGCCAGCAGCGTAGAGGGTTGGGGATCCAATGAAAAACTGTTTTTT
CDR3aa: CASSVEGWGSNEKLFF

abundance: few
v_gene: TRBV20-1
j_gene: TRBJ2-3
d_gene: -
CDR3nt: TGCAGTGCCAGACCCAGGGCCCCATACACAGATACGCAGTATTTT
CDR3aa: CSARPRAPYTDTQYF

abundance: -
v_gene: TRBV29-1
j_gene: TRBJ1-6
d_gene: TRBD1
CDR3nt: TGCAGCGTTGAAGCGGCACAGGGGGATCATTCACCCCTCCACTTT
CDR3aa: CSVEAAQGDHSPLHF

abundance: few
v_gene: TRBV12-3/TRBV12-4
j_gene: TRBJ2-3
d_gene: -
CDR3nt: TGTGCCAGCAGTTTTTACGGAAACACAGATACGCAGTATTTT
CDR3aa: CASSFYGNTDTQYF

abundance: many
v_gene: TRBV14
j_gene: TRBJ2-7
d_gene: -
CDR3nt: TGTGCCAGCAGCCCGACCGGGTATGTGTACGAGCAGTACTTC
CDR3aa: CASSPTGYVYEQYF

abundance: many
v_gene: TRBV4-3
j_gene: TRBJ1-6
d_gene: TRBD1
CDR3nt: TGCGCCAGCAGCCAAGGCCGACAGGGAGGTTCACCCCTCCACTTT
CDR3aa: CASSQGRQGGSPLHF

abundance: many
v_gene: TRBV7-2
j_gene: TRBJ2-6
d_gene: -
CDR3nt: TGTGCCAGCAGCTTAGGTGGGGCCAACGTCCTGACTTTC
CDR3aa: CASSLGGANVLTF

abundance: many
v_gene: TRBV6-1
j_gene: TRBJ1-2
d_gene: TRBD1
CDR3nt: TGTGCCAGCAGTGAAGGGACAGGGCGCTATGGCTACACCTTC
CDR3aa: CASSEGTGRYGYTF

abundance: -
v_gene: TRBV13
j_gene: TRBJ2-1
d_gene: -
CDR3nt: TGTGCCAGCAGCTTAGACGGATTTCGCCAGGGGATAACCTACAATGAGCAGTTCTTC
CDR3aa: CASSLDGFRQGITYNEQFF

abundance: many
v_gene: TRBV6-5
j_gene: TRBJ1-2
d_gene: -
CDR3nt: TGTGCCAGCAGTTACTCCGGTGGTCCTGGCTACACCTTC
CDR3aa: CASSYSGGPGYTF

abundance: -
v_gene: TRBV3-1
j_gene: TRBJ2-7
d_gene: -
CDR3nt: TGTGCCAGCAGCCGGTCGACCCTTAGTAACGAGCAGTACTTC
CDR3aa: CASSRSTLSNEQYF

abundance: -
v_gene: TRBV12-3/TRBV12-4
j_gene: TRBJ2-1
d_gene: TRBD1
CDR3nt: TGTGCCAGCAGTCCTAATAGGGGGCCCCTCTACAATGAGCAGTTCTTC
CDR3aa: CASSPNRGPLYNEQFF

abundance: many
v_gene: TRBV2
j_gene: TRBJ1-6
d_gene: TRBD1
CDR3nt: TGTGCCAGCAGCGTGATTGGGACAGGGGCCAATAATTCACCCCTCCACTTT
CDR3aa: CASSVIGTGANNSPLHF

abundance: many
v_gene: TRBV11-2
j_gene: TRBJ2-3
d_gene: -
CDR3nt: TGTGCCAGCAGCTTAGGGGCAGGTCCAGATACGCAGTATTTT
CDR3aa: CASSLGAGPDTQYF

abundance: -
v_gene: TRBV9
j_gene: TRBJ2-5
d_gene: -
CDR3nt: TGTGCCAGCAGCATTGACCCTAACGGAGAGACCCAGTACTTC
CDR3aa: CASSIDPNGETQYF

abundance: few
v_gene: TRBV21-1
j_gene: TRBJ2-2
d_gene: -
CDR3nt: TGTGCCAGCAGCAACTGGGGAGGGGACACCGGGGAGCTGTTTTTT
CDR3aa: CASSNWGGDTGELFF

abundance: -
v_gene: TRBV5-1
j_gene: TRBJ2-5
d_gene: -
CDR3nt: TGCGCCAGCAGCCATACAGGGCCAGAGATCGTACTCCAAGAGACCCAGTACTTC
CDR3aa: CASSHTGPEIVLQETQYF

abundance: many
v_gene: TRBV7-6
j_gene: TRBJ2-1
d_gene: TRBD1
CDR3nt: TGTGCCAGCAGCTTCGGGACAGGGGGAATTAATGAGCAGTTCTTC
CDR3aa: CASSFGTGGINEQFF

abundance: -
v_gene: TRBV11-2
j_gene: TRBJ2-1
d_gene: -
CDR3nt: TGTGCCAGCAGCTTAGTAAGGAACTACAATGAGCAGTTCTTC
CDR3aa: CASSLVRNYNEQFF

abundance: -
v_gene: TRBV20-1
j_gene: TRBJ1-6
d_gene: -
CDR3nt: TGCAGTGCTAGAGACAGAGCCACCCTCCACTTT
CDR3aa: CSARDRATLHF

abundance: few
v_gene: TRBV6-4
j_gene: TRBJ2-3
d_gene: TRBD1
CDR3nt: TGTGCCAGCAGCCCTACCCCGGGACAGAGCTCAGATACGCAGTATTTT
CDR3aa: CASSPTPGQSSDTQYF

abundance: -
v_gene: TRBV5-1
j_gene: TRBJ1-4
d_gene: -
CDR3nt: TGCGCCAGCAGCTTGGTGGGGGAAGTGGGTGAAAAACTGTTTTTT
CDR3aa: CASSLVGEVGEKLFF

abundance: many
v_gene: TRBV2
j_gene: TRBJ1-5
d_gene: TRBD1
CDR3nt: TGTGCCAGCAGTGAAGCTGAGGACAGGGACAATCAGCCCCAGCATTTT
CDR3aa: CASSEAEDRDNQPQHF

abundance: many
v_gene: TRBV20-1
j_gene: TRBJ1-6
d_gene: -
CDR3nt: TGCAGTGCCCTAGGGAGGTCCTATAATTCACCCCTCCACTTT
CDR3aa: CSALGRSYNSPLHF